Shown below are 9 T cell receptor beta chains from a single sample sequenced in a study of immune evolution from preneoplasia to lung adenocarcinoma (TCRdb year 2021). The method was the immunoSEQ multiplex PCR assay. As stored in TCRdb, this immuneACCESS dataset retains in-frame rearrangements with V and J assigned. A fraction of the clones does not appear; measured against another copy, unresolved V genes explain less than half of the discrepancy, and the remainder lacks a known reason. In this sample the table shows 6,000 to 8,500 clones, about 80% of which occur a single time. In total, the top ten clones hold approximately 2.9% of the sample. The sample comprised FFPE minimally invasive lung adenocarcinoma tissue. According to the study, the label for this sample's cell subset or site signals: micro-invasive lung adenocarcinoma (MIA). These receptors all stem from a person between 65 and 79 years old with lung adenocarcinoma.

This clone was observed a handful of times. The chain carries TRBV4-1 and TRBJ1-6, with TRBD1 matching 8 bases. The ends lost 0 bases at V and 10 bases at J; junction bases unmatched: 8. Germline lookup yields CDR1 MGHRA and CDR2 YSYEKL. There are 16 residues in the CDR3. CDR3 residues: CASSQDHLRQGSPLHF. The CDR3 coding sequence is TGCGCCAGCAGCCAAGATCACTTGCGACAGGGGTCACCCCTCCACTTT.

The chain couples TRBV18 to TRBJ1-3; unclear D gene. The CDR3 is 17 amino acids. Trimming shortened V by 0 bases and J by 0 bases, and 12 bases separated the two germline ends. Germline CDR1 is KGHSH and CDR2 is LQKENI. CDR3 DNA: TGTGCCAGCTCACCACCGGGTCGACCATCCTCTGGAAACACCATATATTTT. This translates into CASSPPGRPSSGNTIYF.

In nucleotides, the CDR3 is TGTGCCAGCAGCTTAGACGGGGCGGGGTACGAGCAGTACTTC. It is translated as CASSLDGAGYEQYF. The chain combines TRBV11-2 with TRBJ2-7, with D perhaps TRBD2 (6 bases). Per germline, CDR1 SGHAT and CDR2 FQNNGV. Trimming took 0 bases from V and 4 from J, leaving 10 bases between them. The CDR3 extends over 14 amino acids.

The rearrangement joins TRBV5-5 to TRBJ1-3; maybe TRBD1 (6 bases). V lost 2 bases and J 7 bases, leaving 13 bases between the germline ends. CDR3 length: 14 residues. Germline lookup yields CDR1 SGHKS and CDR2 YYEKEE (reference sequence). The CDR3 here is CASSLTGQRNTIYF. The DNA for the CDR3 is TGTGCCAGCAGCTTAACAGGGCAACGGAACACCATATATTTT.

This rearrangement joins TRBV6-1 to TRBJ1-1; D unresolved. V was trimmed by 6 bases and J by 5 bases, leaving 13 bases between them. Germline V gene sequence: CDR1 MNHNS, CDR2 SASEGT. The CDR3 has 13 amino acids. The CDR3 spells CASRESMRTEAFF. CDR3 bases: TGTGCCAGCAGGGAGAGCATGAGGACTGAAGCTTTCTTT.

The rearrangement links TRBV7-2 to TRBJ1-2, with D possibly being TRBD1 (6 bases). Trimming removed 0 bases at V and 5 bases at J, with 16 bases between. The germline CDR1 and CDR2 sequences are SGHTA and FQGNSA. The length of the CDR3 is 16 residues. Here the CDR3 reads CASSLAVTGNRYGYTF. The CDR3 coding sequence is TGTGCCAGCAGCTTAGCGGTAACAGGGAACCGGTATGGCTACACCTTC.

This CDR3 reads CASSDSPAARGATEAFF. DNA for the CDR3: TGTGCCAGCAGTGATTCTCCGGCGGCCAGGGGAGCAACTGAAGCTTTCTTT. V is TRBV25-1 and J is TRBJ1-1, with TRBD1 as a possible D gene (6 bases). The CDR3 runs 17 residues. Germline V gene lookup returns CDR1 MGHDK and CDR2 SYGVNS. V lost 3 bases and J 5 bases, leaving 22 bases between the germline ends.

This clone was counted once. The V and J genes are TRBV4-1 and TRBJ1-3, with D maybe TRBD1 (5 bases). Germline V gene lookup returns CDR1 MGHRA and CDR2 YSYEKL. Trimming removed 4 bases from V and 4 bases from J, with 17 bases in between. This CDR3 region has 16 residues. The CDR3 sequence: CASSPRGFEGGNTIYF. CDR3 bases: TGCGCCAGCAGCCCGAGGGGATTCGAGGGAGGAAACACCATATATTTT.

This chain uses TRBV5-6 with TRBJ1-2; TRBD1 might be the D (5 bases). Germline V CDR1 and CDR2: SGHDT, YYEEEE. Trimming pared 0 bases from V and 8 bases from J, leaving 17 bases between. CDR3 length: 15 amino acids. CDR3 loop: CASSLGYGARRGYTF. Here the CDR3 DNA reads TGTGCCAGCAGCTTGGGGTACGGGGCCAGGCGAGGCTACACCTTC.